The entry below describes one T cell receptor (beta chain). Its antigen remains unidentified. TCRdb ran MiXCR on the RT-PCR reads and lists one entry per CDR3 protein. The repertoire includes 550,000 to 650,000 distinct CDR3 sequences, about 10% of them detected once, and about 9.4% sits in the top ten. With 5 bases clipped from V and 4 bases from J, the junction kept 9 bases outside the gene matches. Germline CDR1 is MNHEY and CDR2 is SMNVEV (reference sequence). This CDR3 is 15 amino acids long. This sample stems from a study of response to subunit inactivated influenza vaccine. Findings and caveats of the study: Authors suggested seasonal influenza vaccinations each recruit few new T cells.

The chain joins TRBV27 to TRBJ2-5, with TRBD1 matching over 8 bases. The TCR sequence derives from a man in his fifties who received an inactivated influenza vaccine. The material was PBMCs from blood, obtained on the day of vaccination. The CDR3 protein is CASSLTDRVGETQYF. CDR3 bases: TGTGCCAGCAGTCTCACGGACAGGGTTGGAGAGACCCAGTACTTC.